The T cell receptor (beta chain) under discussion was sequenced for a study of PD-1 blockade in classical Hodgkin lymphoma. Notes on the study in general: At baseline, newly diagnosed patients reportedly showed less TCR diversity than healthy donors. Underlying causes for the observed repertoire differences were not defined, possibly disease activity or prior therapy. Researchers reported that CD4+ TCR diversity, though not CD8+, rose significantly by C4D1.

This clone was detected a few times. Its antigen is unidentified. The CDR3 runs 13 residues. With 1 base removed from V and 7 bases from J, the gap between germline ends came to 10 bases. Germline V gene sequence: CDR1 SEHNR, CDR2 FQNEAQ (reference sequence). The time point denotes: cycle 4 day 1 (C4D1), after about 6 weeks of nivolumab. Relapse was seen in all patients after autologous stem cell transplantation, and brentuximab vedotin exposure was variable. Libraries were prepared by immunoSEQ multiplex PCR; TCRdb keeps only in-frame clonotypes and omits some of them. The sample holds 25,000 to 35,000 clones; about 72% are singletons and the top ten take roughly 4%.

The source material was peripheral blood mononuclear cells (PBMCs), sampled before the fourth cycle of nivolumab. This TCR was sampled from a human donor with classical Hodgkin lymphoma. The chain recombines TRBV7-9 with TRBJ1-1; no firm D call. The CDR3 DNA reads TGTGCCAGCAGCTTAGACGAGACCTATGAAGCTTTCTTT. It codes for CASSLDETYEAFF.